This T cell receptor (beta chain) is from a study of cytomegalovirus exposure and HLA in healthy donors (dated by TCRdb to 2017 to 2019). Study-level background: According to an earlier analysis of 587 of the donors, roughly 180 million T cells yielded 117 million unique TCR beta sequences and about 300 Gb of sequence data. Around 330 gigabases of sequencing data and approximately 92 million unique TCR sequences made up an early release that covered approximately 700 HLA-typed donors. Among the roughly 400 genotyped donors, about 83% belonged to the genetic ancestry cluster associated with self-reported Caucasian donors. The study was designed to test whether signatures of past pathogen exposure could be identified by cataloging public T cell receptors. The T cell repertoires of several hundred subjects were profiled by immunosequencing and related to cytomegalovirus serostatus. Besides the first cohort of around 700 subjects, a separate validation cohort made up of 120 or so different subjects was used. To predict cytomegalovirus infection status, the study combined high-throughput TCR immunosequencing, statistical association of individual TCRs with disease status, and machine learning. A later analysis re-examined previously published TCR beta repertoires from several hundred donors and added high-resolution HLA genotyping to investigate patterns of TCR occurrence. In the later analysis, no new phenotypic data were used to find candidate immune exposures; instead, reliance was placed on TCR beta sequences and their occurrence across donors. In an earlier analysis of several hundred of the donors, high-throughput TCR beta sequencing was used to judge whether each TCR beta V gene segment behaved as functional or pseudogenic. Alongside the repertoire data, information on donor age, sex, ethnicity and CMV serostatus was compiled. In a later genetic analysis, genome-wide SNP genotypes for about 65% of the roughly 670 donors were used, and that subset was treated as a discovery cohort. All discovery cohort repertoires had been generated using a single sequencing platform. HLA typing covered class I and class II loci at four-digit resolution. Typing coverage varied by locus: roughly 620-630 donors for A, B, C, DRB1 and DQB1; some 520 for DQA1; nearly 610 for DPA1; roughly 450 for DPB1. Because of strong linkage in the cohort, a few DR-DQ haplotypes were treated as single units for association and clustering. Across some 400 genotyped donors of the cohort, an average of about 220,000 unique TCR beta nucleotide sequences per donor were sequenced, and 15% to 20% of those sequences were non-productive. Findings and caveats that apply to the study as a whole: In a later analysis, HLA-associated TCR beta chains were found to be more clonally expanded and to have lower generation probabilities than equally common non-associated chains. The authors suggested that the approach could potentially be extended to other disease states and immunological phenotypes. The presence/absence analyses assumed that sequencing depth was roughly uniform across donors, and that assumption may not be true. Some IMGT-functional V segments, including TRBV6-2 and TRBV6-3, could not be distinguished by the 87-base-pair reads and were therefore excluded. According to a later analysis, parvovirus B19, influenza, CMV and Epstein-Barr virus appeared linked to several top co-occurrence clusters. The classifier was reported to diagnose cytomegalovirus status with high specificity and sensitivity in both the original and validation cohorts. A further reported finding was that TCR beta sequences accurately predicted the HLA-A and HLA-B alleles for most subjects in the first cohort. The sequencing pipeline was judged likely to have produced a cluster of highly shared sequence variants as a technical artifact. Most CMV-associated TCR beta chains appeared to be HLA-restricted in a later analysis, and the HLA associations seemed to be driven largely by CMV exposure. A later analysis found that TCR association rates varied across HLA loci, with DRB1 alleles showing the most associated TCRs and HLA-C alleles the fewest. In an earlier analysis of around 500 of the donors, most TCR beta V segments appeared in productive rearrangements about 90% or about 30% of the time, broadly matching IMGT annotations. In a later analysis, around 15,000 TCR beta sequences were associated with specific HLA alleles at a false discovery rate of 0.05. Because counts were too low, roughly 17 rarely observed V segments, including chromosome 9 orphons, were left out of the earlier analysis of a few hundred of the donors. Across donors, most TCR sequences were observed very rarely, whereas some public TCRs were present in many individuals. The cohort was sequenced for TCR beta chains only, and without alpha or paired-chain data the features that could be detected were limited. Linkage disequilibrium might explain the correlated functional status among segregating V segments, but an unknown experimental factor could not be ruled out. The study listed 150 to 200 TCR beta chains as associated with cytomegalovirus. When HLA alleles, especially DR and DQ, strongly co-occurred, attributing TCR associations to individual alleles was difficult. A later genetic analysis associated a missense DCLRE1C variant with V-gene and J-gene trimming of TCR beta chains, and an independent cohort replicated the association. Because HLA typing was unavailable for some donors at each locus, only the typed subset was used in association tests. Compared with the roughly 670-donor mean, donors in an Asian-associated ancestry cluster had fewer N-insertions in productive TCRs, according to a later genetic analysis. CMV serostatus was the only immune exposure information available for the cohort. A few of the identified cytomegalovirus-associated TCR beta chains were confirmed in vitro to be specific for cytomegalovirus antigens.

On this clone: Its cognate antigen has yet to be identified. A read error may produce the germline difference seen at one junction end.

The cohort comprised several hundred healthy bone marrow donors. Cohort members were all nominally healthy when sampled, although unrecorded immune exposures were likely present. The donor was CMV seropositive and was included in the group of approximately 310 seropositive cohort members. A peripheral blood sample was provided by each donor, and peripheral blood mononuclear cells were used for TCR beta sequencing. The Qiagen DNeasy Blood Extraction Kit was used to extract genomic DNA from the blood cell samples. The library was prepared using the immunoSEQ multiplex PCR assay. A mixture of 60 forward primers for TCR Vbeta segments and 13 reverse primers for TCR Jbeta segments was used in the multiplex PCR. The CDR3 region of rearranged TCR beta genes was amplified from genomic DNA by a multiplex PCR assay. The Illumina HiSeq System was used to sequence the amplified TCR beta libraries as 87-base-pair reads. The authors' analysis ran thus. In a later analysis, 80 million or so unique TCR beta chains were counted across the roughly 670 repertoires, and around 10 million of these chains were shared by at least two donors. Raw reads were error-corrected and collapsed into unique sequences by a nearest-neighbor algorithm in which closely related sequences were merged to remove PCR and sequencing errors. CDR3 sequences were aligned to IMGT reference sequences to assign V, D and J gene segments. For a sequence to be retained, at least a six-nucleotide match to both a V gene segment and a J gene segment was required. Rearrangements were classified as productive when the CDR3 lacked stop codons and remained in frame with V and J, and all other rearrangements were classified as non-productive. Following IMGT convention, CDR3 was defined as the stretch from the second conserved V-encoded cysteine up to the conserved J-encoded phenylalanine. The earlier analysis of around 640 of the donors excluded sequences that lacked an unambiguous match to a single V gene segment. An earlier analysis of under 750 of the donors called V segments functional above 56.7% productive rearrangements and segregating when the between-donor standard deviation exceeded 5%. A statistical classification framework was developed to diagnose cytomegalovirus status using the catalog of TCR beta chain sequences. A later analysis assigned V and J genes by comparing TCR nucleotide sequences with IMGT/GENE-DB human TR gene sequences. In a later analysis, CDR3 sequences and most-parsimonious VDJ recombination scenarios were assigned using the TCRdist pipeline. In a later analysis, each TCR beta chain was defined by its CDR3 amino acid sequence together with its V-gene family, and reads lacking a unique V-gene family were excluded. As a way to deal with suspected cross-contamination and a sequencing artifact, a later analysis dropped 450 to 600 nucleotide sequences that were highly shared and had low generation probability. For each public chain, a later analysis derived a clonal expansion index from normalized ranks of inferred template counts within each repertoire. In a later analysis, generation probabilities were computed with a VDJ recombination model fitted to out-of-frame rearrangements, and the resulting probabilities were checked against IGoR. A later analysis scored TCR-TCR, TCR-HLA and TCR-CMV co-occurrence with hypergeometric tests, applying a repertoire-size bias correction to TCR pairs. In a later analysis, false discovery rates were estimated by permuting HLA or CMV assignments 20 times. In a later analysis, co-occurring TCRs were grouped using DBSCAN, with TCRdist sequence similarity added in when clustering inside HLA-allele-positive subsets. Repertoires with fewer than 30,000 or more than 120,000 public chains, plus five repertoires with anomalous nucleotide sharing, were excluded from co-occurrence clustering. Entries here come from immuneACCESS through TCRdb and include only in-frame sequences with V and J called. Some clones fail to appear in such tables; in the studies checked, an unresolved V gene covers under half of the shortfall, and the cause of the remainder is unknown. V and J calls and clone size come straight from that table; D and trimming were deduced from the DNA. This sample gives 150,000 to 200,000 clones in total; roughly a tenth of them show up just once. Over 1% of the sample lies in the top ten.

The germline V gene specifies MNHEY as CDR1 and SVGAGI as CDR2. From the cysteine through the phenylalanine, the CDR3 covers 15 amino acids. Just the 45-base CDR3 DNA is kept, in frame starting at base 1. The sequence was collected from a woman in her twenties or thirties in good health and CMV-seropositive. Rearrangement joined TRBV6-5 to TRBJ1-2, with a tentative D gene TRBD1 over 5 matching bases. Sequenced material: PBMCs. The DNA is as follows: TGTACCAGCAGTAGAATGGGAAGGGGAGGATATGGCTACACCTTC. This translates into CTSSRMGRGGYGYTF.